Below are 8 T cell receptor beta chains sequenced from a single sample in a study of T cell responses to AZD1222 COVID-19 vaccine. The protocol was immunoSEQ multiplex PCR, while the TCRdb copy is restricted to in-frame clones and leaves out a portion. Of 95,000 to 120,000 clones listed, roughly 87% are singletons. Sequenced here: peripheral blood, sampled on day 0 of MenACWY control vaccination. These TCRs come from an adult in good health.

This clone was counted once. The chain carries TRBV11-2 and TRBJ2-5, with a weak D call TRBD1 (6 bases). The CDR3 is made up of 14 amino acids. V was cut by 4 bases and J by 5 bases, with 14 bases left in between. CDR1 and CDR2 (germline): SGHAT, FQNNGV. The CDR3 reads CASSSNRDGETQYF. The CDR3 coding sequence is TGTGCCAGCAGCTCCAACAGGGACGGGGAGACCCAGTACTTC.

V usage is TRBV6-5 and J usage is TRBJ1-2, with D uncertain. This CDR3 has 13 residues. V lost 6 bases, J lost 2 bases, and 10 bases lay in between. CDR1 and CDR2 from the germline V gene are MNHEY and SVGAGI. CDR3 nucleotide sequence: TGTGCCAGCAGGCCGGACGGGAACTATGGCTACACCTTC. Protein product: CASRPDGNYGYTF.

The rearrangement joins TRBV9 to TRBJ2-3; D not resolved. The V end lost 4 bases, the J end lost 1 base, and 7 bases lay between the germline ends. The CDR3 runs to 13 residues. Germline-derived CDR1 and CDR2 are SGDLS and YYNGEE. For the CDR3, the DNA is TGTGCCAGCAGCCGAGAGCGCACAGATACGCAGTATTTT. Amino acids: CASSRERTDTQYF.

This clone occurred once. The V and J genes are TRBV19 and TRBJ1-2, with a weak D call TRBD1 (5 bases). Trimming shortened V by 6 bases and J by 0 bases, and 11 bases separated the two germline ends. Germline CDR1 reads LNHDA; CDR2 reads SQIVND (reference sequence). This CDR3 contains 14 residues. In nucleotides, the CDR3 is TGTGCCAGTAGCCCCGGGGGAACTAACTATGGCTACACCTTC. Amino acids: CASSPGGTNYGYTF.

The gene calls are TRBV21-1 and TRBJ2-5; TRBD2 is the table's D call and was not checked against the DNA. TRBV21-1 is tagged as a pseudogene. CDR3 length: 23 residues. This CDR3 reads CASSKISVKVGLAGPFTQETQYF. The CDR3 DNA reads TGTGCCAGCAGCAAAATTTCAGTAAAGGTGGGACTAGCGGGGCCCTTTACCCAAGAGACCCAGTACTTC.

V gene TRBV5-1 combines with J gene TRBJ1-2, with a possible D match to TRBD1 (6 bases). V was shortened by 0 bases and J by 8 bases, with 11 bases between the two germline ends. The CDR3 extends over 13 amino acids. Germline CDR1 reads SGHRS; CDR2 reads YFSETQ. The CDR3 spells CASSLDRAEGYTF. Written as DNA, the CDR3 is TGCGCCAGCAGCTTGGACAGGGCCGAAGGCTACACCTTC.

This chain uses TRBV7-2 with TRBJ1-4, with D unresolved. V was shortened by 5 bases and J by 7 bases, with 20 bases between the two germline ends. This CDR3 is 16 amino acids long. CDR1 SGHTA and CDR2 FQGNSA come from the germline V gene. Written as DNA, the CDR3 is TGTGCCAGCAGCCCACCGGGAGCCGGCTGGGGTGAAAAACTGTTTTTT. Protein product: CASSPPGAGWGEKLFF.

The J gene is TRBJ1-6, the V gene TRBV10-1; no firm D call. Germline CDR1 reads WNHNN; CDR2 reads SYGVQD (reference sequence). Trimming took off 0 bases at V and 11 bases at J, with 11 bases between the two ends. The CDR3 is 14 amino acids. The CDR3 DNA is TGCGCCAGCAGTGAGTCAACGGGCGCGGCACCCCTCCACTTT. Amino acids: CASSESTGAAPLHF.